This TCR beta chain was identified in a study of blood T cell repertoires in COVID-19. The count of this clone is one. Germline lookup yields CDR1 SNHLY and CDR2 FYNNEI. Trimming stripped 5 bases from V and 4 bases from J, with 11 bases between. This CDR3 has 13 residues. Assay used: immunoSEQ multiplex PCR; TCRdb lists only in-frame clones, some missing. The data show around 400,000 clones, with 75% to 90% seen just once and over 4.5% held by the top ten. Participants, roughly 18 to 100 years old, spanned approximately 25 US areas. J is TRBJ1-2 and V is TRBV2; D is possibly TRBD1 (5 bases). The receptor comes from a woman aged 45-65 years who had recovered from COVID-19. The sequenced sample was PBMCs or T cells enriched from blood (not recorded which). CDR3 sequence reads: CASSNGQRYGYTF. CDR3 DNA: TGTGCCAGCAGTAATGGACAACGCTATGGCTACACCTTC.